This TCR beta chain was sequenced in a study of blood T cell repertoires in COVID-19. On the study more broadly: Collection of acute and convalescent COVID-19 samples took place in the United States, Italy and Spain. The cDNA or gDNA used as material had been derived from T cells, B-cell-depleted T cells, or PBMCs.

TCRdb keeps only in-frame clones here, not all; method: immunoSEQ multiplex PCR. The sample lists approximately 210,000 clones, over 80% seen once, with around 0.93% in the top ten. V gave up 8 bases and J gave up 1 base, with 14 bases separating them. CDR1 is SGHDN, CDR2 FVKESK, per germline. The CDR3 is 14 amino acids. The genes are TRBV14 and TRBJ1-1; unclear D gene. The receptor's source is a man aged 55-75 years with COVID-19, enrolled during active disease. The sequenced material came from peripheral blood. CDR3 protein: CASGLGIANTEAFF. The CDR3 region has the DNA TGTGCCAGCGGCCTGGGCATCGCGAACACTGAAGCTTTCTTT. Full variable domain (rest looked up from reference TRBV14 and TRBJ1-1): EAGVTQFPSHSVIEKGQTVTLRCDPISGHDNLYWYRRVMGKEIKFLLHFVKESKQDESGMPNNRFLAERTGGTYSTLKVQPAELEDSGVYFCASGLGIANTEAFFGQGTRLTVV.